The 13 T cell receptor beta chains in this list originate from one sample, sequenced in a study of beta chain features in type 1 diabetes (dated by TCRdb to between 2017 and 2018). The library was obtained by the immunoSEQ multiplex PCR assay. All of the isolated RNA was reverse transcribed with the High Capacity cDNA Reverse Transcription Kit, so expressed TCRB transcripts were sequenced. TCRdb re-hosts the immuneACCESS table, in-frame sequences only. Its copies lack some clones; in the studies checked, an unresolved V gene accounts for under half of them, and the cause for the rest is not known. The sample contains roughly 170,000 clones, 10% to 15% of them found a single time. The ten largest clones take up roughly 0.6% of the sample. Sequencing used central memory CD4+ T cells from blood. These TCRs come from a woman between 18 and 29 years old in good health.

The chain employs TRBV21-1 and TRBJ2-1; the table's D call, TRBD2, has no DNA check behind it. TRBV21-1 is classified as a pseudogene. This CDR3 has 15 amino acids. CDR3 region: CASSKGGRTIGEQFF. The CDR3 nucleotides read TGTGCCAGCAGCAAAGGCGGGAGAACGATTGGGGAGCAGTTCTTC.

This clone was detected ten times or more. This chain links TRBV18 with TRBJ2-4; D perhaps matches TRBD2 (6 bases). Trimming removed 3 bases at V and 2 bases at J, with 14 bases between. Germline values: CDR1 KGHSH, CDR2 LQKENI. CDR3 size: 16 residues. The CDR3 DNA is TGTGCCAGCTCACCTTTTGGAGGGGCCTCCAAAAACATTCAGTACTTC. Translation: CASSPFGGASKNIQYF.

This clone has a handful of counts. The V gene is TRBV4-1, the J gene TRBJ1-4; D call uncertain. Per germline, CDR1 MGHRA and CDR2 YSYEKL. V gave up 0 bases and J gave up 5 bases, with 13 bases separating them. This CDR3 contains 16 residues. CDR3 loop: CASSQDVGGRNEKLFF. The CDR3 DNA reads TGCGCCAGCAGCCAAGATGTGGGAGGGAGAAATGAAAAACTGTTTTTT.

This clone appeared many times. The chain employs TRBV9 and TRBJ1-2; tentative D call: TRBD1 (5 bases). This CDR3 is built from 14 residues. CDR1 is SGDLS and CDR2 is YYNGEE in the germline V gene. Trimming took off 1 base at V and 8 bases at J, with 15 bases between the two ends. CDR3 amino acids: CASSVLPGLLGYTF. The CDR3 nucleotides read TGTGCCAGCAGCGTACTACCAGGGTTGTTAGGCTACACCTTC.

The chain joins TRBV7-9 to TRBJ2-1; the match to TRBD2 covers 11 bases. Germline trimming cut 1 base from V and 3 bases from J; bases unmatched to any gene: 8. The CDR3 sequence is 18 residues long. Germline V gene lookup returns CDR1 SEHNR and CDR2 FQNEAQ (reference sequence). CDR3: CASSLELAGDSGYNEQFF. In DNA form, the CDR3 reads TGTGCCAGCAGCTTAGAACTAGCGGGAGATTCCGGCTACAATGAGCAGTTCTTC.

This clone showed up just a few times. This chain joins TRBV6-5 and TRBJ1-5; unclear D gene. Germline lookup yields CDR1 MNHEY and CDR2 SVGAGI. Trimming cost V 7 bases and J 3 bases, with 16 bases left between them. The CDR3 loop spans 15 amino acids. CDR3 amino acids: CASTPAGVANQPQHF. The CDR3 DNA reads as TGTGCCAGCACTCCCGCCGGGGTCGCCAATCAGCCCCAGCATTTT.

The chain recombines TRBV18 with TRBJ1-2, with unresolved D. V was trimmed by 0 bases and J by 0 bases, leaving 8 bases between them. This CDR3 spans 15 amino acids. The germline V gene has CDR1 KGHSH and CDR2 LQKENI. Written as DNA, the CDR3 is TGTGCCAGCTCACCACCGGTCGGGGCTAACTATGGCTACACCTTC. Its translation is CASSPPVGANYGYTF.

J is TRBJ2-3 and V is TRBV5-1; 15 nucleotides agree with TRBD2. This CDR3 has 16 amino acids. Trimming cost V 3 bases and J 3 bases; bases outside gene matches: 2. Looked up from germline, CDR1 is SGHRS and CDR2 is YFSETQ. DNA of the CDR3: TGCGCCAGCAGCTGGGGACTAGCGGGAGGAACAGATACGCAGTATTTT. As protein: CASSWGLAGGTDTQYF.

This clone was recorded a few times. J is TRBJ2-3 and V is TRBV9; no reliable D call. V was pared by 0 bases and J by 6 bases, with 8 bases between. The CDR3 contains 13 residues. CDR1 and CDR2 (germline): SGDLS, YYNGEE. The chain's CDR3 is CASSVAPQDTQYF. In DNA, the CDR3 is TGTGCCAGCAGCGTAGCGCCCCAGGATACGCAGTATTTT.

The chain links TRBV5-1 to TRBJ2-2; D uncertain. Trimming took off 2 bases at V and 5 bases at J, with 10 bases between the two ends. CDR1 is SGHRS, CDR2 YFSETQ, per germline. The CDR3 has 14 amino acids. The CDR3 bases are TGCGCCAGCAGCTTTACGGGTTTGACCGGGGAGCTGTTTTTT. It yields the protein CASSFTGLTGELFF.

This clone came up a few times. The J gene is TRBJ2-1, the V gene TRBV28; 11 bases match TRBD2. This CDR3 has 16 residues. The ends lost 7 bases at V and 1 base at J; junction bases unmatched: 6. Germline V lookup: CDR1 MDHEN, CDR2 SYDVKM. The CDR3 nucleotides are TGTGCCAGCAAAATCGGGACTAGCGGATCCTACAATGAGCAGTTCTTC. It yields the protein CASKIGTSGSYNEQFF.

This clone was detected only a few times. V gene TRBV7-9 combines with J gene TRBJ2-3, with D maybe TRBD2 (5 bases). Trimming shortened V by 4 bases and J by 4 bases, and 15 bases separated the two germline ends. The CDR3 covers 15 residues. Germline CDR1 is SEHNR and CDR2 is FQNEAQ (reference sequence). The CDR3 is CASSSKRRLADTQYF. CDR3 sequence (DNA): TGTGCCAGCAGCTCAAAGCGGAGGCTCGCAGATACGCAGTATTTT.

V and J are TRBV29-1 and TRBJ1-2; 10 positions agree with TRBD1. J gave up 4 bases and V 6 bases, and 8 bases lay outside the gene matches. Germline V gene lookup returns CDR1 SQVTM and CDR2 ANQGSEA. The CDR3 is 14 amino acids. This CDR3 is CSVEHRDRGYGYTF. The CDR3 bases are TGCAGCGTCGAGCACCGGGACAGGGGCTATGGCTACACCTTC.